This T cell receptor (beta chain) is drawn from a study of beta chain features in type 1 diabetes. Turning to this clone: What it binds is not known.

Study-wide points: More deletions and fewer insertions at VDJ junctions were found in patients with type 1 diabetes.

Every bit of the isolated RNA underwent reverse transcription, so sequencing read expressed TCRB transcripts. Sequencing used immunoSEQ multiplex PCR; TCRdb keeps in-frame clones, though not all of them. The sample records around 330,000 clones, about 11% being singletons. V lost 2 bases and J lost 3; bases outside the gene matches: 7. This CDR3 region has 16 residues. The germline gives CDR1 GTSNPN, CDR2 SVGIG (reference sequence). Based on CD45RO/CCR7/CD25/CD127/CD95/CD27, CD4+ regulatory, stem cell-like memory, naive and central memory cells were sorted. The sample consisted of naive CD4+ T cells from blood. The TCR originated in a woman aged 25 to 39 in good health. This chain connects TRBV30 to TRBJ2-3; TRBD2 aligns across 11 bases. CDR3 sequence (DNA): TGTGCCTGGAGTCCGCGACTAGCGGGATGGACAGATACGCAGTATTTT. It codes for CAWSPRLAGWTDTQYF.